This TCR beta chain was sequenced during a study of blood T cell repertoires in COVID-19. Concerning this clone: A junction end diverges from the germline sequence, so it may reflect a read error.

Per the study methods: Amplification of reference gene primers provided the estimated nucleated cell counts. Repertoires were generated with immunoSEQ multiplex PCR, while TCRdb's copy carries only in-frame clones and drops some. V, J and clone size are taken as reported in that table, and D and trimming were inferred from the DNA itself. This table holds 110,000 or so clones, roughly four fifths found once. Germline-derived CDR1 and CDR2 are GTSNPN and SVGIG (reference sequence). The CDR3 length is 13 residues. Sample: peripheral blood. The source of this sequence is a human donor in a cohort sampled during active COVID-19. The chain uses TRBV30 and TRBJ2-7, with D possibly TRBD1 on 6 matching bases. Here the CDR3 reads CAWNTGISNEQYF. The CDR3 DNA sequence: TGTGCCTGGAACACAGGGATCTCCAACGAGCAGTACTTC.